Listed here are 14 T cell receptor beta chains from one sample, sequenced in a study of T cells in Graves' hyperthyroidism and ophthalmopathy. RNA transcripts were the template for amplifying TCR beta CDR3 regions. HTBI primers were used for first-round RT-PCR of the TCR CDR3. TCRdb itself ran the multiplex PCR reads through MiXCR, one entry per CDR3 protein. The repertoire has about 700,000 distinct CDR3 sequences, 14% of them found once; the top ten carry 9.5% to 13%. The sample consisted of blood. These receptors were collected from a woman in her late teens or twenties with Graves' hyperthyroidism.

The gene calls are TRBV24-1 and TRBJ1-1; D gene uncertain. V gave up 3 bases and J gave up 5 bases, with 6 bases separating them. Looked up from germline, CDR1 is KGHDR and CDR2 is SFDVKD. CDR3 size: 12 residues. For the CDR3, the DNA is TGTGCCACCAGTGATACCGGTACTGAAGCTTTCTTT. Amino acid sequence: CATSDTGTEAFF.

At least ten counts were recorded for this clonotype. The chain combines TRBV7-2 with TRBJ2-3, with 11 bases that match TRBD2. The germline gives CDR1 SGHTA, CDR2 FQGNSA. V was clipped by 5 bases and J by 0 bases; unmatched bases: 7. This CDR3 is built from 17 residues. The CDR3 here is CASSDRTSGLSTDTQYF. In nucleotides, the CDR3 is TGTGCCAGCAGCGATAGGACTAGCGGGTTGAGCACAGATACGCAGTATTTT.

As regards this clonotype: Compared with germline, one end of the junction differs, possibly owing to a read error. The rearrangement uses TRBV24-1 and TRBJ2-1; TRBD2 agrees at 7 bases. This CDR3 contains 15 residues. Germline CDR1 KGHDR, CDR2 SFDVKD. DNA for the CDR3: TGTGCCACCAGTGACGGACTAGTCACCCTGAATGAGCAGTCCTTC. Translation gives CATSDGLVTLNEQSF.

In its sample, this clonotype was seen a few times. This sequence joins TRBV2 and TRBJ1-5; D might be TRBD1 (6 bases). The CDR3 is made up of 15 amino acids. Looked up from germline, CDR1 is SNHLY and CDR2 is FYNNEI. V was clipped by 5 bases and J by 0 bases, with 11 bases between them. As DNA, the CDR3 is TGTGCCAGCAGTCCGGGGGGGCTTAGCAATCAGCCCCAGCATTTT. This encodes CASSPGGLSNQPQHF.

This clonotype was recorded at least ten times. V and J are TRBV3-1 and TRBJ2-5; TRBD2 matches at 11 bases. Per the germline V gene, CDR1 is LGHDT and CDR2 is YNNKEL (reference sequence). The CDR3 has 16 residues. V lost 4 bases and J lost 5; bases outside the gene matches: 9. CDR3 sequence reads: CASSPQTSGAGETQYF. In nucleotides, the CDR3 is TGTGCCAGCAGCCCCCAGACTAGCGGGGCCGGGGAGACCCAGTACTTC.

This clonotype was counted many times. The rearrangement uses TRBV20-1 and TRBJ2-7; 10 bases line up with TRBD1. Looked up from germline, CDR1 is DFQATT and CDR2 is SNEGSKA (reference sequence). The V and J ends lost 5 bases and 3 bases, in that order; junction bases with no gene match: 7. This CDR3 is built from 14 residues. The CDR3 coding sequence is TGCAGTGCTCGCCCCCGGACAGGGGGCTACGAGCAGTACTTC. Its translation is CSARPRTGGYEQYF.

This chain links TRBV4-2 with TRBJ1-4; D not resolved. V lost 0 bases to trimming and J lost 4 bases, with 12 bases between them. This CDR3 spans 16 amino acids. The germline V gene encodes CDR1 LGHNA and CDR2 YNFKEQ. The CDR3 sequence is CASSQDRGRVNEKLFF. The CDR3 DNA follows: TGTGCCAGCAGCCAAGATCGTGGGCGGGTTAATGAAAAACTGTTTTTT.

This clonotype was seen repeatedly, ten times or more. The CDR3 is CASSLSGREKLFF. For the CDR3, the DNA is TGTGCCAGCAGCTTATCAGGACGGGAAAAACTGTTTTTT. The chain joins TRBV7-2 to TRBJ1-4, with no clear D. CDR1 and CDR2 (germline): SGHTA, FQGNSA. V was clipped by 2 bases and J by 8 bases, with 9 bases between them. The CDR3 sequence is 13 residues long.

In this sample, this clonotype turned up a few times. The genes are TRBV4-3 and TRBJ1-2; D unresolved. V lost 0 bases and J lost 2, with 13 bases in between. The CDR3 is 16 amino acids. Germline V lookup: CDR1 LGHNA, CDR2 YSLEER. The CDR3 region has the DNA TGCGCCAGCAGCCAAGAAAGGATAGTAGTGAACTATGGCTACACCTTC. Its protein is CASSQERIVVNYGYTF.

This clonotype was picked up a small number of times. This sequence joins TRBV7-9 and TRBJ2-2; no clear D. Trimming took 0 bases from V and 0 from J, leaving 8 bases between them. The CDR3 covers 16 residues. Germline V CDR1 and CDR2: SEHNR, FQNEAQ (reference sequence). CDR3 in amino acids: CASSLARSSNTGELFF. In DNA form, the CDR3 reads TGTGCCAGCAGCTTAGCGCGCTCCTCGAACACCGGGGAGCTGTTTTTT.

The table lists this clonotype with many counts. The CDR3 nucleotides read TGTGCCAGCCTACCAGGGAACACTGAAGCTTTCTTT. Its translation is CASLPGNTEAFF. V usage is TRBV2 and J usage is TRBJ1-1; D not certain. The germline gives CDR1 SNHLY, CDR2 FYNNEI. With 8 bases removed from V and 1 base from J, the gap between germline ends came to 8 bases. The CDR3 covers 12 residues.

This clonotype was counted ten times or more. This chain links TRBV5-5 with TRBJ2-1, with 10 bases that match TRBD2. In germline, CDR1 is SGHKS, CDR2 YYEKEE (reference sequence). The length of the CDR3 is 16 residues. V shed 2 bases and J 4 bases; nucleotides not matched to a gene: 6. CDR3 sequence: CASSFTGLAAYNEQFF. The CDR3 DNA follows: TGTGCCAGCAGCTTTACCGGACTAGCGGCATACAATGAGCAGTTCTTC.

As regards this clonotype: One junction end disagrees with the germline gene, perhaps due to a read error. The genes are TRBV5-1 and TRBJ2-1, with D perhaps matching TRBD2 (5 bases). Germline assignment: CDR1 SGHRS and CDR2 YFSETQ. The CDR3 has 13 amino acids. The chain's CDR3 is CASSLGPRGGQFF. The CDR3 bases are TGTGCCAGCAGCTTGGGCCCACGGGGTGGGCAGTTCTTC.

This chain uses TRBV20-1 with TRBJ1-1; tentative D call: TRBD1 (6 bases). Per the germline V gene, CDR1 is DFQATT and CDR2 is SNEGSKA (reference sequence). The CDR3 is 14 amino acids. The CDR3 coding sequence is TGCAGGGGGGGGGGGGGGGGGGCCGTACCTGAAGCTTTCTTT. Protein: CRGGGGGAVPEAFF.